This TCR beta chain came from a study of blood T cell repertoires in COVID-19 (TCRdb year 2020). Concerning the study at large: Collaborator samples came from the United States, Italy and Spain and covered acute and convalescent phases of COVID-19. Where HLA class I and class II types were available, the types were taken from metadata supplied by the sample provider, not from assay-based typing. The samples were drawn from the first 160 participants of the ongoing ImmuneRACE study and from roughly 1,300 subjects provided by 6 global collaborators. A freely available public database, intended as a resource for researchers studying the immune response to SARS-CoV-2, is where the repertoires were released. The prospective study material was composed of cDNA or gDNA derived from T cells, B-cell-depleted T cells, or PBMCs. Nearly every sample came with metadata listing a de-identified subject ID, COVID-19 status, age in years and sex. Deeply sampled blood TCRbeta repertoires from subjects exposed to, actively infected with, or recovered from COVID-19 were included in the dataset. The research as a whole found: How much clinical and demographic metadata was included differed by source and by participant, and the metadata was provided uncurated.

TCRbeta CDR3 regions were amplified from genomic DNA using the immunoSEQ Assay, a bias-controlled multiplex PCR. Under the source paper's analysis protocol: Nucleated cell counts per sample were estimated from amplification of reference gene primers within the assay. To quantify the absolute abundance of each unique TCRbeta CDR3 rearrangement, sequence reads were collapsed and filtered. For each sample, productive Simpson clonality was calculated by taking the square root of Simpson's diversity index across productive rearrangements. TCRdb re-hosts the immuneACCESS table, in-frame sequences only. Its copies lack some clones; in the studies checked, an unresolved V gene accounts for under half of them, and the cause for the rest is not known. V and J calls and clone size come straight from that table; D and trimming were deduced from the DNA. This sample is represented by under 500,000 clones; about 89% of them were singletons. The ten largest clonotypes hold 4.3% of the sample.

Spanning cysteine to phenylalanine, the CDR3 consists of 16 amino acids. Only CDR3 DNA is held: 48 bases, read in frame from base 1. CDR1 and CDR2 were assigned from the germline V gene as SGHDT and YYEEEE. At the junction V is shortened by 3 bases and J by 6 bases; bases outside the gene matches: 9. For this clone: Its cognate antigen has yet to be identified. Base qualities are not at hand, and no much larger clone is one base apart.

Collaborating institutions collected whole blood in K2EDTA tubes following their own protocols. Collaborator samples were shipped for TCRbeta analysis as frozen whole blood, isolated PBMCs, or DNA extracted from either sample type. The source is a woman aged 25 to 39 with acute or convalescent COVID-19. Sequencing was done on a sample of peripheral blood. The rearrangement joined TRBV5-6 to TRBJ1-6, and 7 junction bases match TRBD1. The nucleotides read TGTGCCAGCAGCTGGAGGGGGACAGTCCCTAATTCACCCCTCCACTTT. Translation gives CASSWRGTVPNSPLHF.